This TCR beta chain was retrieved from a study of T cell repertoires in cytomegalovirus infection. Study in general: Alongside well-studied HLA-B-restricted CMV epitopes, recently identified HLA-C-restricted CMV epitopes were also used. CMV infection plus the matching HLA type was flagged by public TCR beta signatures. Study-wide results and caveats: The ex vivo response showed dominance by HLA-C-restricted CMV-specific TCR beta clonotypes. Summed frequency of shared TCR beta families picked out CMV carriers who also had the relevant HLA.

Germline lookup yields CDR1 LNHDA and CDR2 SQIVND (reference sequence). This CDR3 is built from 15 residues. V lost 5 bases, J lost 6 bases, and 12 bases stayed unmatched. TCRdb reanalysed the reads using MiXCR and keeps one entry per CDR3 protein. The sample has fewer than 1,000,000 distinct CDR3 sequences, approximately 31% seen once. A note on this clonotype: Antigen specificity is unknown.

The sequence came from a human donor in good health (CMV status not recorded). Some clones in this sample may be carry-over from other donors' samples. The sample consisted of cultured CD8+ T cells from PBMCs, taken from culture after CMV antigen stimulation. J is TRBJ1-2 and V is TRBV19; the match to TRBD1 covers 7 bases. CDR3: CASSSKRQGLNGYTF. The DNA of the CDR3 is TGTGCCAGTAGTTCGAAACGACAGGGTTTAAATGGCTACACCTTC.